The following is a T cell receptor (beta chain) sequence with its context. Germline CDR1 and CDR2: SGHDN and FVKESK. J was trimmed by 10 bases and V by 4 bases; bases with no gene match: 8. The CDR3 spans 14 residues. The data stem from a study of blood T cell repertoires in COVID-19. For the study at large: Nucleic acid was either cDNA or gDNA, and it came from T cells, B-cell-depleted T cells, or PBMCs.

Per the authors' pipeline: Using reference gene primer amplification, nucleated cell counts were estimated. The assay was immunoSEQ multiplex PCR, and TCRdb's table has in-frame clones only and misses some. V and J calls and clone size are given by that table; D and trimming were obtained from the DNA. The sample holds approximately 150,000 clones, roughly 80% seen once. V usage is TRBV14 and J usage is TRBJ2-5; 11 bases agree with TRBD2. Material: peripheral blood. The TCR sequence derives from a man aged 50-60 years with acute or convalescent COVID-19. The CDR3 DNA is TGTGCCAGCAGCCTCGGACTAGCGGGTGGTGTCCAGTACTTC. This gives the protein CASSLGLAGGVQYF.